These 17 T cell receptor beta chains came from one sample sequenced in a study of CD4 T cells in relation to SARS-CoV-2 and coronaviruses. Clones were sequenced by immunoSEQ multiplex PCR, and TCRdb holds only the in-frame ones, with some missing. This table has 21,000 or so clones, 76% appearing once. The unexposed donors gave CD4+ T cells in about 2011-2019, prior to COVID-19. CD4+ T cells were isolated from the cells after more than nine days of culture. These TCRs are of unknown antigen specificity. Sequenced: CD4+ T cells from PBMCs, cultured in vitro. The origin of the receptors is a human donor in good health.

V is TRBV5-1 and J is TRBJ2-3; 9 nucleotides line up with TRBD1. Germline assignment: CDR1 SGHRS and CDR2 YFSETQ. The CDR3 totals 15 residues. Trimming at V came to 0 bases and at J to 2 bases, leaving 1 base not matched to a gene. CDR3 sequence (DNA): TGCGCCAGCAGCTTGGGGACAGGGGACACAGATACGCAGTATTTT. This gives the protein CASSLGTGDTDTQYF.

The chain recombines TRBV7-9 with TRBJ2-7; 9 nucleotides match TRBD1. Unmatched junction bases numbered 12, after V lost 5 bases and J lost 4 bases. Germline loops: CDR1 SEHNR, CDR2 FQNEAQ (reference sequence). This CDR3 comprises 16 residues. The CDR3 region has the DNA TGTGCCAGCAGCCCGAGAAGGACAGGGGCCACGTACGAGCAGTACTTC. Encoded protein: CASSPRRTGATYEQYF.

This clone came up a few times. The V and J genes are TRBV5-6 and TRBJ2-3; D is undetermined. CDR3 length: 12 residues. Between the trimmed V and J ends, which lost 3 bases and 2 bases, there was a span of 4 bases. The V gene's germline CDR1 is SGHDT and CDR2 YYEEEE. CDR3 residues: CASSSNTDTQYF. The DNA of the CDR3 is TGTGCCAGCAGCTCGAACACAGATACGCAGTATTTT.

This sequence joins TRBV6-2 or TRBV6-3 and TRBJ2-3, with D unresolved. The CDR3 length is 13 residues. CDR1 is MNHEY, CDR2 SVGEGT, per germline. V lost 2 bases and J 4 bases, leaving 7 bases between the germline ends. CDR3 sequence reads: CASSYHTADTQYF. CDR3 coding DNA: TGTGCCAGCAGTTACCACACGGCAGATACGCAGTATTTT.

The chain recombines TRBV5-5 with TRBJ1-1, with 7 bases that match TRBD1. The length of the CDR3 is 14 residues. Trimming took 2 bases from V and 5 from J; bases not matched to a gene: 6. Germline loops: CDR1 SGHKS, CDR2 YYEKEE (reference sequence). Written as DNA, the CDR3 is TGTGCCAGCAGCTTTGGTCCAGGGGGTACTGAAGCTTTCTTT. It encodes CASSFGPGGTEAFF.

This chain uses TRBV3-1 (or the pseudogene TRBV3-2) with TRBJ1-6, with a weak D call TRBD1 (5 bases). The V end lost 0 bases, the J end lost 9 bases, and 15 bases lay between the germline ends. Germline V gene data show CDR1 as LGHDT and CDR2 as YNNKEL (reference sequence). The CDR3 extends over 16 amino acids. The chain's CDR3 is CASSQEFAGSGSPLHF. For the CDR3, the DNA is TGTGCCAGCAGCCAAGAGTTCGCAGGGTCGGGTTCACCCCTCCACTTT.

This clone was detected once. DNA for the CDR3: TGTGCCAGCAGAAAGACAGGGTCCCCTGAAGCTTTCTTT. Encoded protein: CASRKTGSPEAFF. The chain combines TRBV27 with TRBJ1-1, with 7 bases fitting TRBD1. The CDR3 runs 13 residues. After removal of 6 bases from V and 6 bases from J, the junction contained 7 bases not matched to a gene. Looked up from germline, CDR1 is MNHEY and CDR2 is SMNVEV (reference sequence).

V usage is TRBV2 and J usage is TRBJ1-5; D is perhaps TRBD1 (6 bases). The CDR3 spans 14 residues. V was pared by 2 bases and J by 11 bases, with 16 bases between. The germline V gene encodes CDR1 SNHLY and CDR2 FYNNEI. The CDR3: CASSESGQRRAQHF. The DNA of the CDR3 is TGTGCCAGCAGTGAATCCGGACAGCGAAGGGCCCAGCATTTT.

This sequence joins TRBV7-6 and TRBJ2-5; TRBD1 matches at 9 bases. The CDR3 spans 15 residues. Trimming removed 5 bases from V and 6 bases from J; junction bases left unmatched: 10. Looked up from germline, CDR1 is SGHVS and CDR2 is FNYEAQ. The CDR3 DNA follows: TGTGCCAGCAGCGGGGGGACAGGGCTAGGACAGACCCAGTACTTC. It yields the protein CASSGGTGLGQTQYF.

This clone came up once. This sequence joins TRBV11-1 and TRBJ1-1, with D perhaps TRBD1 (5 bases). Trimming cost V 4 bases and J 1 base, with 7 bases left between them. The V gene's germline CDR1 is SGHAT and CDR2 FQDESV (reference sequence). The CDR3 runs 13 residues. The CDR3: CASSSTENTEAFF. Written as DNA, the CDR3 is TGTGCCAGCAGCTCGACAGAGAACACTGAAGCTTTCTTT. The complete variable domain, with remaining parts taken from reference TRBV11-1 and TRBJ1-1, reads EAEVAQSPRYKITEKSQAVAFWCDPISGHATLYWYRQILGQGPELLVQFQDESVVDDSQLPKDRFSAERLKGVDSTLKIQPAELGDSAMYLCASSSTENTEAFFGQGTRLTVV.

The chain is built from TRBV18 and TRBJ2-1; 9 bases align to TRBD1. The CDR3 spans 15 residues. Germline loops: CDR1 KGHSH, CDR2 LQKENI. J gave up 4 bases and V 2 bases, and 3 bases lay outside the gene matches. CDR3 residues: CASSPAGTGYNEQFF. The CDR3, as DNA: TGTGCCAGCTCACCAGCCGGGACAGGGTACAATGAGCAGTTCTTC.

This clone was recorded a few times. The chain has TRBV2 and TRBJ1-1; TRBD1 is a possible D gene (5 bases). The CDR3 consists of 12 residues. Trimming stripped 7 bases from V and 3 bases from J, with 9 bases between. From germline, CDR1 is SNHLY and CDR2 FYNNEI. The DNA of the CDR3 is TGTGCCAGCAACCCGACAGACACTGAAGCTTTCTTT. Encoded protein: CASNPTDTEAFF.

The chain combines TRBV25-1 with TRBJ1-5, with 9 bases matching TRBD1. Germline CDR1 and CDR2: MGHDK and SYGVNS. This CDR3 is built from 18 residues. V trimming: 2 bases; J trimming: 4 bases; junction bases outside the gene matches: 12. The CDR3 DNA follows: TGTGCCAGCAGTGAAATCGAAACCGGGACAGGGAGAAATCAGCCCCAGCATTTT. Translating it yields CASSEIETGTGRNQPQHF. Full variable domain (rest looked up from reference TRBV25-1 and TRBJ1-5): EADIYQTPRYLVIGTGKKITLECSQTMGHDKMYWYQQDPGMELHLIHYSYGVNSTEKGDLSSESTVSRIRTEHFPLTLESARPSHTSQYLCASSEIETGTGRNQPQHFGDGTRLSIL.

The V gene is TRBV19, the J gene TRBJ1-5, with unresolved D. This CDR3 contains 17 residues. Trimming took 5 bases from V and 1 from J, leaving 18 bases between them. Germline CDR1 is LNHDA and CDR2 is SQIVND (reference sequence). CDR3 residues: CASSFTSGVGSNQPQHF. CDR3 in DNA: TGTGCCAGTAGTTTTACTTCCGGTGTAGGAAGCAATCAGCCCCAGCATTTT.

This chain links TRBV2 with TRBJ2-3; D possibly corresponds to TRBD1 (7 bases). Germline V gene data show CDR1 as SNHLY and CDR2 as FYNNEI. This CDR3 has 18 residues. With 6 bases removed from V and 0 bases from J, the gap between germline ends came to 22 bases. CDR3 bases: TGTGCCAGCAGGACACCGAGACAGGGACTTTCTAGCACAGATACGCAGTATTTT. Its translation: CASRTPRQGLSSTDTQYF.

The chain couples TRBV7-6 to TRBJ2-3; 11 positions agree with TRBD2. V shed 5 bases and J 3 bases; nucleotides not matched to a gene: 13. Per germline, CDR1 SGHVS and CDR2 FNYEAQ. The CDR3 spans 18 residues. For the CDR3, the DNA is TGTGCCAGCAGCCGATTAGCGGGAGGGCAAAGAAGTACAGATACGCAGTATTTT. This sequence encodes CASSRLAGGQRSTDTQYF.

This chain links TRBV2 with TRBJ2-7, with D hard to call. The CDR3 is made up of 11 amino acids. Germline V gene sequence: CDR1 SNHLY, CDR2 FYNNEI. V gave up 8 bases and J gave up 4 bases, with 9 bases separating them. CDR3 sequence reads: CASAQNYEQYF. The CDR3 bases are TGTGCCAGCGCGCAGAATTACGAGCAGTACTTC. Supplemented by reference TRBV2 and TRBJ2-7, the full variable domain reads EPEVTQTPSHQVTQMGQEVILRCVPISNHLYFYWYRQILGQKVEFLVSFYNNEISEKSEIFDDQFSVERPDGSNFTLKIRSTKLEDSAMYFCASAQNYEQYFGPGTRLTVT.